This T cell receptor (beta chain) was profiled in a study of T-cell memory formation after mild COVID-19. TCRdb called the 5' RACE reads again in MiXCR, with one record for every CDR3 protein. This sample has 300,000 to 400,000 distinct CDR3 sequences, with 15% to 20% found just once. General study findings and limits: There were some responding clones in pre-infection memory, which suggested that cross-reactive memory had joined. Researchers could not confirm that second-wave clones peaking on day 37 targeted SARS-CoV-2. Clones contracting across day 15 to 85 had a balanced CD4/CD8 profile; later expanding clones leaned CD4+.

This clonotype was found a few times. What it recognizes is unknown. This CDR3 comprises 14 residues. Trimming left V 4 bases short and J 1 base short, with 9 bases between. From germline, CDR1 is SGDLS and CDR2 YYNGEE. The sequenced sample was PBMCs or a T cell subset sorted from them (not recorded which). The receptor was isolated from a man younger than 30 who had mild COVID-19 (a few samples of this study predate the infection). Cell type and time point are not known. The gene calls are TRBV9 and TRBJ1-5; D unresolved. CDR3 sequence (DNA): TGTGCCAGCAGCCACGGTTGGAGCAATCAGCCCCAGCATTTT. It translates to CASSHGWSNQPQHF.